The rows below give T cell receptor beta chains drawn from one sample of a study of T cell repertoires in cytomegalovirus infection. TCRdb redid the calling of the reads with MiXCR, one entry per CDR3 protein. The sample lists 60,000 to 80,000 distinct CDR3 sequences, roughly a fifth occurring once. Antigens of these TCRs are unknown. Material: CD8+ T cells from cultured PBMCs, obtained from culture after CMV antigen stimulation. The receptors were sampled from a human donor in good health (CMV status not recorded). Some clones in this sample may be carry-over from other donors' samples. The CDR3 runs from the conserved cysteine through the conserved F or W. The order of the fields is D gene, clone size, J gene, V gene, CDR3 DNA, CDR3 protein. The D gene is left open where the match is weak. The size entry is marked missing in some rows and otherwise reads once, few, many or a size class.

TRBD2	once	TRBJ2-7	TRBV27	TGTGCCAGCAGTCCCGGACTAGCGGGAAACGAGCAGTACTTC	CASSPGLAGNEQYF
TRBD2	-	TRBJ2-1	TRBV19	TGTGCCAGTAGAGGGCTAGCGGAAAGTGACAATGAGCAGTTCTTC	CASRGLAESDNEQFF
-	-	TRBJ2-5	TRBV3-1	TGTGCCAGCAGCCAGCCGGTGGAGACCCAGTACTTC	CASSQPVETQYF
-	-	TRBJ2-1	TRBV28	TGTGCCAGCAGTTTACAGGGACCTACCTTTGAGCAGTTCTTC	CASSLQGPTFEQFF
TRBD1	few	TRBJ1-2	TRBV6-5	TGTGCCAGCGGCCCAACAGGGGGACATGGCTACACCTTC	CASGPTGGHGYTF
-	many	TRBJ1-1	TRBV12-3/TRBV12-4	TGTGCCAGCAGTTTAGAGTCCCAGCTGAACACTGAAGCTTTCTTT	CASSLESQLNTEAFF
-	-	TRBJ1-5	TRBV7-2	TGTGCCAGCAGCTTAGCGCCGGGTCAGCCCCAGCATTTT	CASSLAPGQPQHF
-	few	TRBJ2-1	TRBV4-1	TGCGCCAGCAGCGGGCAGTACAATGAGCAGTTCTTC	CASSGQYNEQFF
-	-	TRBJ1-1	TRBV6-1	TGTGCCAGCAGTATACTGAACACTGAAGCTTTCTTT	CASSILNTEAFF
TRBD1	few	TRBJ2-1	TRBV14	TGTGCCAGCAGCCCGCCAGGACAGGGACAGGATGAGCAGTTCTTC	CASSPPGQGQDEQFF
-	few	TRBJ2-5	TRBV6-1	TGTGCCAGCAGTGACTTAGACAGGCTCCAAGAGACCCAGTACTTC	CASSDLDRLQETQYF
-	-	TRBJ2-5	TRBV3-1	TGTGCCAGCACCGCAACGTCCCGGGAGACCCAGTACTTC	CASTATSRETQYF
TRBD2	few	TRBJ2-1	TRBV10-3	TGTGCCATCAGTGAGTCGCGGCGGGGGGGGATTTCCTACAATGAGCAGTTCTTC	CAISESRRGGISYNEQFF
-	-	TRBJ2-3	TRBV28	TGTGCCAGCAGTCCCGAGACAGGTCCACTTGGTACGCAGTATTTT	CASSPETGPLGTQYF
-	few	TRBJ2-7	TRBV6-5	TGTGCCACCGCCCCGGCCCTGGGGGAGCAGTACTTC	CATAPALGEQYF
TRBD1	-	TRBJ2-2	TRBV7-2	TGTGCCAGCAGCTTAGCACGTCGCAGGGACAGGGGGACCGGGGAGCTGTTTTTT	CASSLARRRDRGTGELFF
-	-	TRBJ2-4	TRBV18	TGTGCCAGCTCACGGGTACAGGGTAACAACATTCAGTACTTC	CASSRVQGNNIQYF
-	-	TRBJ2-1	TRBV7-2	TGTGCCAGCAGCATAACTCCAGGGAGGTCCTACAATGAGCAGTTCTTC	CASSITPGRSYNEQFF
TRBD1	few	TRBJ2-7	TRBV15	TGTGCCACCAGCAGAGATTATGGACAGGGGTCCTACGAGCAGTACTTC	CATSRDYGQGSYEQYF
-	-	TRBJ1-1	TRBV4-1	TGCGCCAGCAGCCAAGATAGACGGGGCACTGAAGCTTTCTTT	CASSQDRRGTEAFF
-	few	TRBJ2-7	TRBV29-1	TGCAGCGTCGTATACCGGGGCAAGCAGTACTTC	CSVVYRGKQYF
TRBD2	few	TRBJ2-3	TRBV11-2	TGTGCCAGCAGTCCCCGGCTAGCGGGGGGTGGAGATACGCAGTATTTT	CASSPRLAGGGDTQYF
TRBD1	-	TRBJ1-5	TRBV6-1	TGTGCCAGCACCGGGGGACAGGGTGGCAATCAGCCCCAGCATTTT	CASTGGQGGNQPQHF
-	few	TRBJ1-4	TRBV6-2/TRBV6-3	TGTGCCAGCAGTTACGTGCCACCGGCGGCTAACGAAAAACTGTTTTTT	CASSYVPPAANEKLFF
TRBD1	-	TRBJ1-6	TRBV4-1	TGCGCCAGCAGCCAAGTGCCAGGGGGCTTGGAATCACCCCTCCACTTT	CASSQVPGGLESPLHF
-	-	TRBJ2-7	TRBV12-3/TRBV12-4	TGTGCCAGCAGTCCGCCGGCAGGGTCCATCTACGAGCAGTACTTC	CASSPPAGSIYEQYF
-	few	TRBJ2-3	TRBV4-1	TGCGCCAGCAGCCAAGACAACTCCTGGCGAGATACGCAGTATTTT	CASSQDNSWRDTQYF
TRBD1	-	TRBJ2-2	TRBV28	TGTGCCAGCAGTTTAGTCAGGGGGCCGGTCGGGGAGCTGTTTTTT	CASSLVRGPVGELFF
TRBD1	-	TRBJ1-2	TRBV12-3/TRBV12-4	TGTGCCAGCAGTTCCCCGGGACAGGGGGCATATGGCTACACCTTC	CASSSPGQGAYGYTF
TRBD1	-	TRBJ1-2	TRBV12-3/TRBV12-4	TGTGCCAGCAGTGTCTCCAGGGGGAATGGCTACACCTTC	CASSVSRGNGYTF
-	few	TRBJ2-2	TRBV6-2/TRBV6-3	TGTGCCAGCAGTTACGTACAGGCCATTGCGAACACCGGGGAGCTGTTTTTT	CASSYVQAIANTGELFF
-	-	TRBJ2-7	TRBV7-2	TGTGCCAGCAGCTTAAACCCCCACTACGAGCAGTACTTC	CASSLNPHYEQYF
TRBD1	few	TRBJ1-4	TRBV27	TGTGCCAGCAGCTTCTCCCCAGGGGGGCTAGGATATGAAAAACTGTTTTTT	CASSFSPGGLGYEKLFF
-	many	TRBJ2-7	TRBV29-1	TGCAGCGTCCTTTGGGACAACTCCTACGAGCAGTACTTC	CSVLWDNSYEQYF
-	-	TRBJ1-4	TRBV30	TGTGCCTGGAGTGTACCGGGGAATGCGGATGAAAAACTGTTTTTT	CAWSVPGNADEKLFF
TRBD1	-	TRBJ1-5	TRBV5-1	TGCGCCAGCAGCTGGGCCGGGACAGGGGATCATCAGCCCCAGCATTTT	CASSWAGTGDHQPQHF
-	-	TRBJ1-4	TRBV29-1	TGCAGCGTTTATGAGGGTTTTGGTGAAAAACTGTTTTTT	CSVYEGFGEKLFF
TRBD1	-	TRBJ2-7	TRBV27	TGTGCCAGCAGTCCCGGACAGGGGGCCTACGAGCAGTACTTC	CASSPGQGAYEQYF
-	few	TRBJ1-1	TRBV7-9	TGTGCCAGCAGCTCTAGTAACGGGGGAACTGAAGCTTTCTTT	CASSSSNGGTEAFF
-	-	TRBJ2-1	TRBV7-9	TGTGCCAGCAGCTCGCCAACAGGGACATACAATGAGCAGTTCTTC	CASSSPTGTYNEQFF
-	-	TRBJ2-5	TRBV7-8	TGTGCCAGCAGTCGACAGCCCGAATCCCAGTACTTC	CASSRQPESQYF
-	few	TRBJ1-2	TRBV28	TGTGCCAGCAGCTCGAACGAGTATGGCTACACCTTC	CASSSNEYGYTF
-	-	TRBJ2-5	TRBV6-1	TGTGCCAGCACCTACTTGGGGGGACAAGAGACCCAGTACTTC	CASTYLGGQETQYF
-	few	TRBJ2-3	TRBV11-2	TGTGCCAGCAGCCCCCCCACAGATACGCAGTATTTT	CASSPPTDTQYF
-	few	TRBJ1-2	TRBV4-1	TGCGCCAGCAGCCCAGGGGCCTTAGCTAACTATGGCTACACCTTC	CASSPGALANYGYTF
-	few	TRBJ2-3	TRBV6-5	TGTGCCAGCAGTTATGGGGTCACAGATACGCAGTATTTT	CASSYGVTDTQYF
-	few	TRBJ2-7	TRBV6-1	TGTGCCAGCAGTTCGTCACAGGATTTCTACGAGCAGTACTTC	CASSSSQDFYEQYF
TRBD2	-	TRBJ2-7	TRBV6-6	TGTGCCAGCACCCCAAGCGGGGGCGCGGCGTACGAGCAGTACTTC	CASTPSGGAAYEQYF
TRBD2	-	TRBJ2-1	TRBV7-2	TGTGCCAGCAGCTTAGCAACGGGGGGGGCTAGCTCCTACAATGAGCAGTTCTTC	CASSLATGGASSYNEQFF
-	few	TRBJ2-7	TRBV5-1	TGCGCCAGCAGCTTGTCGGTAGGGGCGTTCTACGAGCAGTACTTC	CASSLSVGAFYEQYF
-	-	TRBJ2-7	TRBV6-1	TGTGCCAGCAGTGAAGGATGGGGGGACCTCCGCGAGCAGTACTTC	CASSEGWGDLREQYF
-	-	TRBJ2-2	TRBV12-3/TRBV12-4	TGTGCCAGCAGTTTTTCCCGGGAGCTGTTTTTT	CASSFSRELFF
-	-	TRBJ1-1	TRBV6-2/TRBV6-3	TGTGCCAGCAGTTACGGGGTTGGGGATTGGAACACTGAAGCTTTCTTT	CASSYGVGDWNTEAFF
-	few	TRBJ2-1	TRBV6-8	TGTGCCAGCACTAGCTACAATGAGCAGTTCTTC	CASTSYNEQFF
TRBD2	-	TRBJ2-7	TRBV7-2	TGTGCCAGCAGCCACGGGACTAGCGGGGGCGCCTACGAGCAGTACTTC	CASSHGTSGGAYEQYF
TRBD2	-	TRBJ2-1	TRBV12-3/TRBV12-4	TGTGCCACTCGTGTGGCGGGGGGATACAATGAGCAGTTCTTC	CATRVAGGYNEQFF